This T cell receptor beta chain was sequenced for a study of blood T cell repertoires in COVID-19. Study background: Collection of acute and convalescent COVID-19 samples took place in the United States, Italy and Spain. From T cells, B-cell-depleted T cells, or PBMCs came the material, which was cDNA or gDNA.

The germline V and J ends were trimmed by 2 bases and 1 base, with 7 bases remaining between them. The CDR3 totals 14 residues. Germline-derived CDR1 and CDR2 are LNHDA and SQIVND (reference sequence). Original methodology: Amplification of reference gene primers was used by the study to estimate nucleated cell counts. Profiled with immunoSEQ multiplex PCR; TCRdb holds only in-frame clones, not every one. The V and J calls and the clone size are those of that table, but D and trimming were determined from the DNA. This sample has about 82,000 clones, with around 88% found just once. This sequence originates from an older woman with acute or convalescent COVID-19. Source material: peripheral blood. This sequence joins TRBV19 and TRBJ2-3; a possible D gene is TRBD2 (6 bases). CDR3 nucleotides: TGTGCCAGTAGTATAACGGGGGGCACAGATACGCAGTATTTT. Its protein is CASSITGGTDTQYF.